This TCR beta chain originates from a study of blood T cell repertoires in COVID-19. Cohort 3 donors were reported recovered after two negative PCRs, clearance, or symptom resolution. Looked up from germline, CDR1 is SGHRS and CDR2 is YFSETQ. The J segment lost 4 bases and the V segment lost 3 bases, leaving 7 bases of the junction unmatched. The CDR3 loop spans 15 amino acids. This clone is a singleton in its sample. As processed by the authors: Reference gene primer amplification gave estimated nucleated cell counts. The repertoire was sequenced with immunoSEQ multiplex PCR; TCRdb's copy has only in-frame clones and lacks some. The V and J calls and clone size are taken from that table; D and trimming were inferred from the DNA. In the table there are around 160,000 clones, roughly 82% of which are singletons.

The sequence derives from a man in his fifties who had recovered from COVID-19. The chain links TRBV5-1 to TRBJ2-3, with 8 bases that match TRBD1. The sequenced sample was PBMCs or T cells enriched from blood (not recorded which). CDR3 in DNA: TGCGCCAGCAGCTCGACAGGGGCGTCGGCAGATACGCAGTATTTT. Its translation is CASSSTGASADTQYF.